This TCR beta chain was recovered during a study of patients and donors after allogeneic stem cell transplantation. V was cut by 5 bases and J by 6 bases, with 25 bases left in between. CDR1 LNHDA and CDR2 SQIVND come from the germline V gene (reference sequence). The CDR3 is 17 residues long. This clonotype turned up a few times. TCRdb itself ran the RT-PCR reads through MiXCR, one entry per CDR3 protein. Altogether 15,000 to 20,000 distinct CDR3 sequences are present, around 5.3% being singletons, with the ten largest covering about 37%. Sequenced material: blood, either unsorted or a sorted T cell fraction (not recorded which). The chain couples TRBV19 to TRBJ1-1, with D unresolved. This TCR was recovered from a human donor who was either an allogeneic HSCT recipient or a stem cell or donor lymphocyte infusion donor (not recorded which). It is not recorded whose cells these are; they may come from a transplant donor. The CDR3 reads CASSLRRRVDGVAEAFF. For the CDR3, the DNA is TGTGCCAGTAGTCTCCGACGGCGAGTAGATGGAGTGGCTGAAGCTTTCTTT.